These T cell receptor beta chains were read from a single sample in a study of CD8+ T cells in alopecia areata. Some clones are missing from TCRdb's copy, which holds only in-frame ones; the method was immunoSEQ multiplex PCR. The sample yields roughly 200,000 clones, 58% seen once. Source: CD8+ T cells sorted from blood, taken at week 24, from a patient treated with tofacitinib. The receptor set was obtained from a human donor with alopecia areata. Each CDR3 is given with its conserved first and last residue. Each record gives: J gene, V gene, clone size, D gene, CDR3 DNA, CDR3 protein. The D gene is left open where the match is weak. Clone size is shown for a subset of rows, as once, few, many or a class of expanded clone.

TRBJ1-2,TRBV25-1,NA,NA,TGTGCCAGCAGTGAATCGTCCAGCCCTTACTATGGCTACACCTTC,CASSESSSPYYGYTF
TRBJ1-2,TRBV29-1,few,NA,TGCAGCGTTGTCCTGCCTAACTATGGCTACACCTTC,CSVVLPNYGYTF
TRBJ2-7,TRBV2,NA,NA,TGTGCCAGCAGTGGAGGGAGGAGGGACGAGCAGTACTTC,CASSGGRRDEQYF
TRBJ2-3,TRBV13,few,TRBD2,TGTGCCAGCAGCTTAAAAGCGGGGGACCCCACAGATACGCAGTATTTT,CASSLKAGDPTDTQYF
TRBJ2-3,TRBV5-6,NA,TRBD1,TGTGCCAGCAGCTTCCGAGGACAGGCCACAGATACGCAGTATTTT,CASSFRGQATDTQYF
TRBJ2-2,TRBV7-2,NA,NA,TGTGCCAGCAGCTTAGCCCTAGCGTCAGCGAACACCGGGGAGCTGTTTTTT,CASSLALASANTGELFF
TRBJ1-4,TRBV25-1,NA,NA,TGTGCCAGCAGTGATCTAGGGAAGAATGAAAAACTGTTTTTT,CASSDLGKNEKLFF
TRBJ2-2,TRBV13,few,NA,TGTGCCAGCAGCTCCTATGCGTCCGGGGAGCTGTTTTTT,CASSSYASGELFF
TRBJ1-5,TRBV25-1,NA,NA,TGTGCCAGCAGTGAATTGGCAGCCAATCAGCCCCAGCATTTT,CASSELAANQPQHF
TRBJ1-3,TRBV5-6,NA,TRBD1,TGTGCCAGCAGCTTCGGGACAGGGTCTGGAAACACCATATATTTT,CASSFGTGSGNTIYF
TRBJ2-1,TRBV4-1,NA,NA,TGCGCCAGCAGCGCCGCCTGGGGTGAGCAGTTCTTC,CASSAAWGEQFF
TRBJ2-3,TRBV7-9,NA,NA,TGTGCCAGCAGCCCAAGCACAGATACGCAGTATTTT,CASSPSTDTQYF
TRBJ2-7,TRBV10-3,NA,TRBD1,TGTGCCATCAGTGACAGGGGGCGGTCGTACGAGCAGTACTTC,CAISDRGRSYEQYF
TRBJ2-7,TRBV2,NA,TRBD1,TGTGCCATCCGGGACAGCCACTCGTACGAGCAGTACTTC,CAIRDSHSYEQYF
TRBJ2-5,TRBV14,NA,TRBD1,TGTGCCAGCAGCCCCCGAGGACAGGGGCAAGAGACCCAGTACTTC,CASSPRGQGQETQYF
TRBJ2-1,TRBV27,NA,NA,TGTGCCAGCAGTGGGACGGAGCAGTTCTTC,CASSGTEQFF
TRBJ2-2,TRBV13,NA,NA,TGTGCCAGCAGCTTAGAGGGACGTACGAACACCGGGGAGCTGTTTTTT,CASSLEGRTNTGELFF
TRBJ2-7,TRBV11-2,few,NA,TGTGCCAGCAGCCCGAGAGGCAGGGCATGGTCGTACTTC,CASSPRGRAWSYF
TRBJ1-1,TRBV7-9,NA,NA,TGTGCCAGCAGCTTAGGGACTGTCGAAGCTTTCTTT,CASSLGTVEAFF
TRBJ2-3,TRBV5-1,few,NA,TGCGCCAGCGGACTGGAATCGGTCACAGATACGCAGTATTTT,CASGLESVTDTQYF
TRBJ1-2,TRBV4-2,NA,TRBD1,TGTGCCAGCAGCCAAATGGGACAGAACCTCTATGGCTACACCTTC,CASSQMGQNLYGYTF
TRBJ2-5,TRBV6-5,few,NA,TGTGCCAGCAGTTACCAGGGTGCCGAGACCCAGTACTTC,CASSYQGAETQYF
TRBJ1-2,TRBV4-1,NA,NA,TGCGCCAGCAGCCAAGACCTCTATGGCTACACCTTC,CASSQDLYGYTF
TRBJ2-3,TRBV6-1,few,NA,TGTACCTTAGGGGGGTCGGAAACAGATACGCAGTATTTT,CTLGGSETDTQYF
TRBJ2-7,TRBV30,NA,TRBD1,TGTGCCTTCCACAGGGGGATTGAGTACGAGCAGTACTTC,CAFHRGIEYEQYF
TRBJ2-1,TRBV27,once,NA,TGTGCCAGCAGTCCCATCGGGGGGACAGGAGCAGGGGATGAGCAGTTCTTC,CASSPIGGTGAGDEQFF
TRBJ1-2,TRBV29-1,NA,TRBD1,TGCAGCGTGGAGACAGGGTGGCCCGGTGGCTACACCTTC,CSVETGWPGGYTF
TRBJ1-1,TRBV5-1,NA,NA,TGCGCCAGCAGCTTGACCTTACCGCAGGAAAGGGTTGAAGCTTTCTTT,CASSLTLPQERVEAFF
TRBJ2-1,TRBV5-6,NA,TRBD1,TGTGCCAGCAGCTCGGGACAGGGACCCTACAATGAGCAGTTCTTC,CASSSGQGPYNEQFF
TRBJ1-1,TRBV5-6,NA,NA,TGTGCCAGCAGCTTGGGGGTCGGCGGCACTGAAGCTTTCTTT,CASSLGVGGTEAFF
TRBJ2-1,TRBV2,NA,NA,TGTGCCAGCAGTGAGAGGGGGGGGCCACTTCTCAATGAGCAGTTCTTC,CASSERGGPLLNEQFF